These 22 T cell receptor beta chains share one sample of origin, sequenced in a study of OX40 agonist ivuxolimab in advanced cancers. TCRdb's table, derived via immunoSEQ multiplex PCR, lists solely in-frame clones and lacks some. Of roughly 75,000 clones listed, around 87% are singletons. The sequenced sample was CD4+ or CD8+ T cells sorted from blood, obtained in a trial of the OX40 agonist ivuxolimab. All receptors derive from an adult with an advanced solid tumor such as melanoma, head and neck, liver or kidney cancer.

V is TRBV5-1 and J is TRBJ1-3; D remains unclear. The CDR3 loop spans 14 amino acids. Deletions cut 3 bases from V and 4 bases from J, with 11 bases between. Germline V gene lookup returns CDR1 SGHRS and CDR2 YFSETQ. The CDR3 coding sequence is TGCGCCAGCAGCTCCCCGGAGGACGGAAACACCATATATTTT. It yields the protein CASSSPEDGNTIYF.

V is TRBV6-5 and J is TRBJ2-2; TRBD1 might be the D (5 bases). V lost 2 bases, J lost 4 bases, and 11 bases lay in between. Germline loops: CDR1 MNHEY, CDR2 SVGAGI. The CDR3 sequence is 15 residues long. In DNA, the CDR3 is TGTGCCAGCAGTTACCAGAGACAGAGCACCGGGGAGCTGTTTTTT. It yields the protein CASSYQRQSTGELFF.

This clone was counted a few times. The chain combines TRBV11-2 with TRBJ2-1; D gene uncertain. V was pared by 5 bases and J by 7 bases, with 15 bases between. Germline values: CDR1 SGHAT, CDR2 FQNNGV. The CDR3 is made up of 14 amino acids. CDR3 sequence: CASSGARQGNEQFF. Here the CDR3 DNA reads TGTGCCAGCAGCGGCGCCCGGCAAGGGAATGAGCAGTTCTTC.

The gene calls are TRBV5-1 and TRBJ1-2; tentative D call: TRBD1 (5 bases). CDR3 length: 13 residues. Trimming removed 7 bases from V and 8 bases from J, with 18 bases in between. Germline lookup yields CDR1 SGHRS and CDR2 YFSETQ. The DNA of the CDR3 is TGCGCCAGCCCTAGATCCGGGGCGCTGGGCTACACCTTC. It specifies CASPRSGALGYTF. The full variable domain, completed using reference TRBV5-1 and TRBJ1-2, is KAGVTQTPRYLIKTRGQQVTLSCSPISGHRSVSWYQQTPGQGLQFLFEYFSETQRNKGNFPGRFSGRQFSNSRSEMNVSTLELGDSALYLCASPRSGALGYTFGSGTRLTVV.

The chain has TRBV11-2 and TRBJ1-1; D possibly corresponds to TRBD1 (5 bases). V shed 2 bases and J shed 5 bases, with 9 bases lying between them. There are 13 residues in the CDR3. Germline loops: CDR1 SGHAT, CDR2 FQNNGV. CDR3 protein: CASSLRGGTEAFF. The CDR3 DNA follows: TGTGCCAGCAGCTTACGGGGGGGTACTGAAGCTTTCTTT.

V gene TRBV5-1 combines with J gene TRBJ1-4; D is ambiguous. Per the germline V gene, CDR1 is SGHRS and CDR2 is YFSETQ. There are 15 residues in the CDR3. Trimming removed 0 bases at V and 10 bases at J, with 16 bases between. The chain's CDR3 is CASSLAEGNLGKLFF. The DNA for the CDR3 is TGCGCCAGCAGCTTGGCCGAGGGAAACCTTGGAAAACTGTTTTTT.

This chain links TRBV28 with TRBJ2-7, with 9 bases lining up with TRBD1. CDR3 size: 16 residues. The trim removed 5 bases at V and 6 bases at J, leaving 14 bases unmatched. CDR1 and CDR2 (germline): MDHEN, SYDVKM. This CDR3 reads CASSPSTGTGFFEQYF. The CDR3 DNA reads TGTGCCAGCAGTCCCTCAACCGGGACAGGGTTTTTCGAGCAGTACTTC.

V is TRBV28 and J is TRBJ1-1; D may be TRBD1 (5 bases). Trimming removed 4 bases from V and 3 bases from J, with 6 bases in between. The CDR3 covers 12 residues. In germline, CDR1 is MDHEN, CDR2 SYDVKM. CDR3 in DNA: TGTGCCAGCAGTTCAGGGTACACTGAAGCTTTCTTT. Encoded protein: CASSSGYTEAFF.

The chain joins TRBV11-2 to TRBJ2-3; 9 nucleotides align to TRBD2. Germline assignment: CDR1 SGHAT and CDR2 FQNNGV. This CDR3 has 15 amino acids. With V trimmed by 5 bases and J by 5 bases, 8 bases remained unmatched. The DNA of the CDR3 is TGTGCCAGCAGCCCAAGGGGACTAGCACAAGATACGCAGTATTTT. Translation gives CASSPRGLAQDTQYF.

The rearrangement uses TRBV19 and TRBJ2-6; 14 nucleotides align to TRBD2. Germline CDR1 reads LNHDA; CDR2 reads SQIVND (reference sequence). J was trimmed by 4 bases and V by 4 bases; bases with no gene match: 9. There are 19 residues in the CDR3. CDR3: CASSTLGLAGGFGANVLTF. CDR3 bases: TGTGCCAGTAGTACCCTCGGACTAGCGGGAGGCTTCGGGGCCAACGTCCTGACTTTC.

The chain uses TRBV6-1 and TRBJ2-7, with 12 bases matching TRBD1. From germline, CDR1 is MNHNS and CDR2 SASEGT. With 4 bases clipped from V and 6 bases from J, the junction kept 4 bases outside the gene matches. The CDR3 has 14 residues. The CDR3 region has the DNA TGTGCCAGCAGTGTGGGACAGGGGGCGATCGAGCAGTACTTC. As protein: CASSVGQGAIEQYF.

This chain links TRBV5-1 with TRBJ2-1; TRBD1 aligns across 9 bases. The V and J ends lost 0 bases and 9 bases, in that order; junction bases with no gene match: 4. This CDR3 has 14 amino acids. Germline V gene data show CDR1 as SGHRS and CDR2 as YFSETQ. CDR3 sequence: CASSLGQGDGEQFF. CDR3 coding DNA: TGCGCCAGCAGCTTGGGACAGGGGGACGGTGAGCAGTTCTTC.

The chain joins TRBV10-3 to TRBJ1-4, with D possibly matching TRBD1 (6 bases). V lost 7 bases and J 4 bases, leaving 13 bases between the germline ends. CDR1 is ENHRY, CDR2 SYGVKD, per germline. This CDR3 has 14 amino acids. The CDR3: CAIKAGDGNEKLFF. In nucleotides, the CDR3 is TGTGCCATCAAGGCAGGGGATGGTAATGAAAAACTGTTTTTT.

In DNA form, the CDR3 reads TGTGCCAGCAGCTTGCTCGCTGCGGGAGGCTCTGTGACCCAGTACTTC. Protein sequence: CASSLLAAGGSVTQYF. The chain links TRBV5-4 to TRBJ2-5, with 8 nucleotides matching TRBD2. Trimming removed 1 base from V and 7 bases from J; junction bases left unmatched: 12. The CDR3 is 16 residues long. In germline, CDR1 is SGHNT, CDR2 YYREEE (reference sequence). Supplemented by reference TRBV5-4 and TRBJ2-5, the full variable domain reads ETGVTQSPTHLIKTRGQQVTLRCSSQSGHNTVSWYQQALGQGPQFIFQYYREEENGRGNFPPRFSGLQFPNYSSELNVNALELDDSALYLCASSLLAAGGSVTQYFGPGTRLLVL.

Here the CDR3 reads CASSPGRGNNQPQHF. The CDR3 nucleotides read TGTGCCAGCAGCCCGGGCAGGGGGAACAATCAGCCCCAGCATTTT. The chain recombines TRBV5-4 with TRBJ1-5; 7 bases map to TRBD1. This CDR3 has 15 residues. V dropped 4 bases and J dropped 3; count of bases not matched to a gene: 7. Germline V gene sequence: CDR1 SGHNT, CDR2 YYREEE (reference sequence).

The genes are TRBV27 and TRBJ2-1; the match to TRBD2 covers 9 bases. The germline CDR1 and CDR2 sequences are MNHEY and SMNVEV (reference sequence). V gave up 7 bases and J gave up 6 bases; unmatched junction bases: 10. This CDR3 region has 15 residues. This CDR3 is CASTSPASGANEQFF. The CDR3 nucleotides are TGTGCCAGCACAAGTCCGGCTAGCGGGGCCAATGAGCAGTTCTTC.

V usage is TRBV28 and J usage is TRBJ2-7; 7 bases agree with TRBD2. Germline trimming cut 4 bases from V and 0 bases from J; bases unmatched to any gene: 6. Germline CDR1 and CDR2: MDHEN and SYDVKM. The CDR3 is 15 residues long. The CDR3 sequence: CASSSPGGSSYEQYF. The CDR3 DNA is TGTGCCAGCAGTTCCCCCGGCGGGAGCTCCTACGAGCAGTACTTC. The full variable domain, its missing parts supplied by reference TRBV28 and TRBJ2-7, is DVKVTQSSRYLVKRTGEKVFLECVQDMDHENMFWYRQDPGLGLRLIYFSYDVKMKEKGDIPEGYSVSREKKERFSLILESASTNQTSMYLCASSSPGGSSYEQYFGPGTRLTVT.

Remarks on this clone: A junction boundary mismatches the germline segment, possibly from a read error. The chain combines TRBV6-5 with TRBJ1-1; D is ambiguous. CDR1 is MNHEY and CDR2 is SVGAGI in the germline V gene. The CDR3 has 14 amino acids. The CDR3 here is CASSYGQINIEAFF. As DNA, the CDR3 is TGTGCCAGCAGTTACGGGCAGATTAACATTGAAGCTTTCTTT.

V is TRBV4-2 and J is TRBJ2-2; tentative D call: TRBD1 (6 bases). In germline, CDR1 is LGHNA, CDR2 YNFKEQ. V lost 4 bases, J lost 6 bases, and 15 bases lay in between. This CDR3 contains 15 residues. Here the CDR3 reads CASSLSTQGSGELFF. CDR3 bases: TGTGCCAGCAGCCTATCGACTCAGGGGTCCGGGGAGCTGTTTTTT.

The chain couples TRBV27 to TRBJ2-3; tentatively, D is TRBD2 (7 bases). The CDR3 is 17 residues long. V dropped 7 bases and J dropped 0 bases, with 20 bases sitting between them. Germline V gene sequence: CDR1 MNHEY, CDR2 SMNVEV (reference sequence). CDR3: CASTVYSAGASTDTQYF. The DNA of the CDR3 is TGTGCCAGCACTGTATATTCGGCGGGGGCCAGCACAGATACGCAGTATTTT.

The chain carries TRBV30 and TRBJ1-2, with D possibly being TRBD1 (5 bases). Per germline, CDR1 GTSNPN and CDR2 SVGIG (reference sequence). V was shortened by 4 bases and J by 9 bases, with 15 bases between the two germline ends. The CDR3 covers 12 residues. As DNA, the CDR3 is TGTGCCTGGACCCGGGACGCAAGACGCTACACCTTC. Amino acid sequence: CAWTRDARRYTF. The full variable domain, in which reference TRBV30 and TRBJ1-2 provide the parts outside the CDR3, is SQTIHQWPATLVQPVGSPLSLECTVEGTSNPNLYWYRQAAGRGLQLLFYSVGIGQISSEVPQNLSASRPQDRQFILSSKKLLLSDSGFYLCAWTRDARRYTFGSGTRLTVV.

This rearrangement joins TRBV5-1 to TRBJ1-4; D is possibly TRBD1 (5 bases). Germline lookup yields CDR1 SGHRS and CDR2 YFSETQ. The V and J ends lost 3 bases and 7 bases respectively, with 13 bases between them. The CDR3 sequence is 14 residues long. CDR3 protein: CASSSGQGSEKLFF. CDR3 sequence (DNA): TGCGCCAGCAGCTCCGGACAAGGCTCTGAAAAACTGTTTTTT.